The sequence of this T cell receptor (beta chain) was determined in a study of cytomegalovirus exposure and HLA in healthy donors. Notes on the study in general: Immune exposure data for these donors was limited to CMV serostatus.

CDR3 length: 16 amino acids. In the PCR, 60 Vbeta and 13 Jbeta primers were used. Clones were read by immunoSEQ multiplex PCR, and TCRdb kept only the in-frame ones, dropping some. This sample's table reports 100,000 to 150,000 clones. Notes on this clone: Its antigen is undetermined.

Sampled while nominally healthy, donors likely had unrecorded immune exposures. The specimen was PBMCs. The rearrangement joins TRBV21-1 to TRBJ2-3; TRBD2, the table's D call, lacks a check against the DNA. TRBV21-1 is tagged as a pseudogene. The origin of this receptor is a woman in her forties in good health and CMV-seronegative. CDR3 sequence: CASSKGGGEVTDTQYF. The CDR3 coding sequence is TGTGCCAGCAGCAAAGGCGGCGGGGAGGTCACAGATACGCAGTATTTT.